This TCR beta chain was captured in a study of blood T cell repertoires in COVID-19. Assay used: immunoSEQ multiplex PCR; TCRdb lists only in-frame clones, some missing. The sample lists fewer than 150,000 clones; approximately 87% were seen once. This CDR3 has 13 amino acids. With V trimmed by 5 bases and J by 3 bases, 3 bases remained unmatched. CDR1 and CDR2 from the germline V gene are MNHEY and SMNVEV (reference sequence). The V call is TRBV27, the J call TRBJ1-2; 7 nucleotides agree with TRBD1. This TCR was sampled from a woman aged 40 to 49 with acute or convalescent COVID-19. The sample comprised peripheral blood. CDR3 sequence reads: CASSVTGDYGYTF. The DNA of the CDR3 is TGTGCCAGCAGTGTAACAGGGGACTATGGCTACACCTTC.